This T cell receptor beta chain was captured in a study of shared clonotypes between healthy human individuals. Naive CD8 cells, CD45RO-negative and positively selected for CCR7, excluded terminally differentiated effector memory CD45RA+ cells. General study findings and limits: Estimated richness values were generally larger in naive subsets than in memory subsets.

Deep-level settings were used for running the assay. The DNA input per sorted-subset replicate PCR was 200 ng, corresponding to some 30,000 T cell genomes. The assay was immunoSEQ multiplex PCR, and TCRdb's table has in-frame clones only and misses some. The table lists 1.5 million to 2.5 million clones, about 95% of them singletons. This CDR3 comprises 14 residues. The V gene lost 5 bases and the J gene lost 4 bases, with 13 bases spanning the gap. CDR1 and CDR2 from the germline V gene are MDHEN and SYDVKM. Regarding this clone: Antigen specificity is unknown.

The chain has TRBV28 and TRBJ2-3, with D perhaps TRBD2 (6 bases). This clonotype originated in a man aged 18 to 29 in good health. What was sequenced was naive CD8+ T cells sorted from blood. The DNA of the CDR3 is TGTGCCAGCAGTCCTCCACTAGCCCCAGATACGCAGTATTTT. It specifies CASSPPLAPDTQYF. Looking up the rest from reference TRBV28 and TRBJ2-3 gives the full variable domain: DVKVTQSSRYLVKRTGEKVFLECVQDMDHENMFWYRQDPGLGLRLIYFSYDVKMKEKGDIPEGYSVSREKKERFSLILESASTNQTSMYLCASSPPLAPDTQYFGPGTRLTVL.